This TCR beta chain was sequenced during a study of cytomegalovirus exposure and HLA in healthy donors. About this clone: Its antigen remains unknown.

The CDR3 extends over 20 amino acids. Whereas donors were nominally healthy upon sampling, unrecorded immune exposures were probable. 13 Jbeta primers and 60 Vbeta primers were used for the PCR. TCRdb keeps only in-frame clones here, not all; method: immunoSEQ multiplex PCR. The sample table sets out some 130,000 clones. Study-level findings and limits: Researchers catalogued 150 or so TCR beta chains as cytomegalovirus-associated. According to an earlier analysis, most TCR beta V segments yielded productive rearrangements about 90% or about 30% of the time.

This sequence originates from a woman aged 60-75 years in good health and CMV-seronegative. This chain links TRBV21-1 with TRBJ2-1; no DNA check was done on the table's D call, TRBD2. TRBV21-1 is an annotated pseudogene. What was sequenced was PBMCs. For the CDR3, the DNA is TGTGCCAGCAGCTTAACCTTGAGGGACTCCGGGACGGCAAACTACAATGAGCAGTTCTTC. Translating it yields CASSLTLRDSGTANYNEQFF.